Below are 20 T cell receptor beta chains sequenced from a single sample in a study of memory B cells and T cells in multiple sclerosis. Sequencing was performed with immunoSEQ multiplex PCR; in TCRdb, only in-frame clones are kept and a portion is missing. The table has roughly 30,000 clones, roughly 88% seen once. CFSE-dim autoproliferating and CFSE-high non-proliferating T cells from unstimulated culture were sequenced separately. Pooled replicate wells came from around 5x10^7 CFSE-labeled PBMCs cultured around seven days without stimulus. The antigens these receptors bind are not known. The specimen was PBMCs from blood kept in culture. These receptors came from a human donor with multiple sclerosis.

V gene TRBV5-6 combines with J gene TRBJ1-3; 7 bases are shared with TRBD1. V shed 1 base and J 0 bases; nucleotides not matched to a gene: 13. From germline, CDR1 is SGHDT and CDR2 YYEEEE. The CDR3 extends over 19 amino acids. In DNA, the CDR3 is TGTGCCAGCAGCTTGCTGTGGACAGGCTCTACTCACTCTGGAAACACCATATATTTT. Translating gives CASSLLWTGSTHSGNTIYF.

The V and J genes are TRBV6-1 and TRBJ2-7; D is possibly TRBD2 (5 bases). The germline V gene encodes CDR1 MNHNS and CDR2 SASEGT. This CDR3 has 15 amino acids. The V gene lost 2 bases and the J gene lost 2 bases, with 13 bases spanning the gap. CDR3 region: CASSESWEKPYEQYF. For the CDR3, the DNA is TGTGCCAGCAGTGAATCCTGGGAGAAGCCCTACGAGCAGTACTTC.

The CDR3 loop reads CASSLVGDYGYTF. As DNA, the CDR3 is TGTGCCAGCAGCTTGGTAGGGGACTATGGCTACACCTTC. The chain has TRBV5-4 and TRBJ1-2, with D perhaps matching TRBD1 (5 bases). V was cut by 0 bases and J by 3 bases, with 6 bases left in between. The CDR3 is 13 residues long. The germline V gene encodes CDR1 SGHNT and CDR2 YYREEE (reference sequence).

The CDR3 DNA sequence: TGTGCCAGCAGTTCTCTGACTCTAGCGGGAGGGGTCAATGAGCAGTTCTTC. Translated, it gives CASSSLTLAGGVNEQFF. The chain uses TRBV27 and TRBJ2-1; 12 bases agree with TRBD2. With V trimmed by 4 bases and J by 6 bases, 10 bases remained unmatched. CDR1 is MNHEY, CDR2 SMNVEV, per germline (reference sequence). The CDR3 has 17 amino acids.

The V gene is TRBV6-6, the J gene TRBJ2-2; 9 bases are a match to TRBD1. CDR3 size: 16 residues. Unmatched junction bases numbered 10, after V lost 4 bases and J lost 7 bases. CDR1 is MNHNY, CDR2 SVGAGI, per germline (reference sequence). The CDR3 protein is CASSLTGTGSGGELFF. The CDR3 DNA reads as TGTGCCAGCAGTTTAACCGGGACAGGGTCGGGCGGGGAGCTGTTTTTT.

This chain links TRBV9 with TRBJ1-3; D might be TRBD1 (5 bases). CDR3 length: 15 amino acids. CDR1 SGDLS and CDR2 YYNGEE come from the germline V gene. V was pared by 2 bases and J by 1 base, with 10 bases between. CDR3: CASSVSQGSGNTIYF. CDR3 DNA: TGTGCCAGCAGCGTGTCGCAGGGTTCTGGAAACACCATATATTTT.

CDR3 sequence (DNA): TGTGCCAGCAGGGCCCGGACAGACCAAGGGAAGACCCAGTACTTC. Encoded protein: CASRARTDQGKTQYF. The chain employs TRBV2 and TRBJ2-5; D perhaps matches TRBD1 (6 bases). The CDR3 runs 15 residues. From germline, CDR1 is SNHLY and CDR2 FYNNEI. The ends were cut back, 6 bases at V and 6 bases at J, with 20 bases in the middle.

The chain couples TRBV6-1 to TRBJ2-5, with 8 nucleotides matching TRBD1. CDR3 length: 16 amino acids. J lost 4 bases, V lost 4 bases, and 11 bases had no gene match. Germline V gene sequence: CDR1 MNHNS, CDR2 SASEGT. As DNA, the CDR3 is TGTGCCAGCAGTGCGTACACAGGACAGGGTTCAGAGACCCAGTACTTC. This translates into CASSAYTGQGSETQYF.

CDR3 loop: CASSYSAQENSPLHF. The DNA of the CDR3 is TGTGCCAGCAGTTACTCGGCGCAGGAAAATTCACCCCTCCACTTT. The chain uses TRBV6-6 and TRBJ1-6, with D uncertain. Trimming left V 0 bases short and J 7 bases short, with 10 bases between. Germline V CDR1 and CDR2: MNHNY, SVGAGI (reference sequence). This CDR3 contains 15 residues.

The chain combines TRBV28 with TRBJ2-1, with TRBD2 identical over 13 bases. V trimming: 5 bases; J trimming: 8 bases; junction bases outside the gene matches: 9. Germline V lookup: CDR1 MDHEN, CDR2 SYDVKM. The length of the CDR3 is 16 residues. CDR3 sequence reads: CASSPRLAGGRYEQFF. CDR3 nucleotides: TGTGCCAGCAGTCCCAGACTAGCGGGAGGCCGTTATGAGCAGTTCTTC.

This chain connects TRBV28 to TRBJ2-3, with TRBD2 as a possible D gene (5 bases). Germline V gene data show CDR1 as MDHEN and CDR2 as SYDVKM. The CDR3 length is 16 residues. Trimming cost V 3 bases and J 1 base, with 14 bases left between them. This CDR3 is CASSLGRASRTDTQYF. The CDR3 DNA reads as TGTGCCAGCAGTTTGGGAAGGGCTAGCCGCACAGATACGCAGTATTTT.

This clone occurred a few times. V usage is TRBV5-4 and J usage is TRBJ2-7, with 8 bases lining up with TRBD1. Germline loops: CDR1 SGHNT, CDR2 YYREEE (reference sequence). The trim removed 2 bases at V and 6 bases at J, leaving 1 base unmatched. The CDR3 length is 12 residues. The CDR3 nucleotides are TGTGCCAGCAGCTTAGGACAGGGCGAGCAGTACTTC. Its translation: CASSLGQGEQYF. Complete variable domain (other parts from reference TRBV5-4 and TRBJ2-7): ETGVTQSPTHLIKTRGQQVTLRCSSQSGHNTVSWYQQALGQGPQFIFQYYREEENGRGNFPPRFSGLQFPNYSSELNVNALELDDSALYLCASSLGQGEQYFGPGTRLTVT.

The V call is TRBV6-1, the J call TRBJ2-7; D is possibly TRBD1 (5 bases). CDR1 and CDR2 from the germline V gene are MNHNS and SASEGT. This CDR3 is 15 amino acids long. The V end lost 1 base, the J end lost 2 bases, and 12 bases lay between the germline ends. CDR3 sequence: CASSEGGYPAYEQYF. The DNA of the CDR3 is TGTGCCAGCAGTGAAGGGGGCTATCCAGCCTACGAGCAGTACTTC.

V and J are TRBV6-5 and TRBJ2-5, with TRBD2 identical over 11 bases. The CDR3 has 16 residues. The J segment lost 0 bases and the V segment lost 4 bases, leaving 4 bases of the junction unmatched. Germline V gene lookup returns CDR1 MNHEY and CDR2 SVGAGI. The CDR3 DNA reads TGTGCCAGCAGTTTGTCTAGCGGGGGGAACCAAGAGACCCAGTACTTC. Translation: CASSLSSGGNQETQYF.

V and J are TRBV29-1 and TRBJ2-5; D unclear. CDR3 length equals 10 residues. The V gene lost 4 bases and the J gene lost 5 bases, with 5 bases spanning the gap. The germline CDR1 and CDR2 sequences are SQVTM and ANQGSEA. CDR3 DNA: TGCAGCGTTGGGGTTGAGACCCAGTACTTC. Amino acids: CSVGVETQYF.

CDR3 sequence: CASSFRGDGLYQETQYF. The CDR3 nucleotides read TGTGCCAGCAGTTTTCGGGGAGACGGACTATACCAAGAGACCCAGTACTTC. The rearrangement uses TRBV27 and TRBJ2-5, with D tentatively TRBD2 (6 bases). Looked up from germline, CDR1 is MNHEY and CDR2 is SMNVEV (reference sequence). V lost 3 bases and J lost 0, with 17 bases in between. This CDR3 spans 17 amino acids.

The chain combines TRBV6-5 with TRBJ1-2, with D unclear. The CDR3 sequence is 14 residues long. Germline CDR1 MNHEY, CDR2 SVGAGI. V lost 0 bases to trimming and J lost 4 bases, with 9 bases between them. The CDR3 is CASSYSGQLYGYTF. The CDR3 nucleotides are TGTGCCAGCAGTTACTCTGGGCAGCTCTATGGCTACACCTTC.

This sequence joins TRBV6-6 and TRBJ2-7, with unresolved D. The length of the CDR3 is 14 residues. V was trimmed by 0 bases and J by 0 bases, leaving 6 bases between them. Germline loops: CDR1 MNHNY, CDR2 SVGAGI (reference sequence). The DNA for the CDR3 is TGTGCCAGCAGTTACTCCAGCTACTCCTACGAGCAGTACTTC. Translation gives CASSYSSYSYEQYF.

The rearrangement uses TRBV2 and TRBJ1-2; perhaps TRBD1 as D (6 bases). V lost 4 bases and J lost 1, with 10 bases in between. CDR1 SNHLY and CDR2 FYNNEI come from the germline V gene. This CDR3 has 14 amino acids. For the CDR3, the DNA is TGTGCCAGCAGTGTAGGGGGTCTTAACTATGGCTACACCTTC. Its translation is CASSVGGLNYGYTF.

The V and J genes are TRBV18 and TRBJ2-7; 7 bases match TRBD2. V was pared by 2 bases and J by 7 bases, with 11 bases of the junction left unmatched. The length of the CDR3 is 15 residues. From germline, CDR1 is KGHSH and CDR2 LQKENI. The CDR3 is CASSPYGPPGGEQYF. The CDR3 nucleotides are TGTGCCAGCTCACCATACGGACCGCCGGGGGGTGAGCAGTACTTC.